This is a list of T cell receptor beta chains from one sample in a study of blood T cell repertoires in COVID-19. Sequencing used immunoSEQ multiplex PCR; TCRdb keeps in-frame clones, though not all of them. The sample consists of about 68,000 clones, about 90% of them appearing once. The source material was peripheral blood. These receptors were obtained from a man in his fifties or sixties with COVID-19, enrolled during active disease. Both conserved end residues are part of each CDR3. D genes are given only for firm matches. A row's size may be missing; if present it is once, few, many or a size class.

clone size,J gene,D gene,V gene,CDR3 DNA,CDR3 protein
-,TRBJ1-6,-,TRBV7-8,TGTGCCAGCAGCCTCTGGACAGTGGGAAATGAGAATTCACCCCTCCACTTT,CASSLWTVGNENSPLHF
-,TRBJ2-1,-,TRBV5-1,TGCGCCAGCAGCTTGGAGAATAGTAACAATGAGCAGTTCTTC,CASSLENSNNEQFF
-,TRBJ1-5,TRBD1,TRBV18,TGTGCCAGCTCAAGTGGACAGGGTGGCAATCAGCCCCAGCATTTT,CASSSGQGGNQPQHF
-,TRBJ2-3,TRBD2,TRBV4-1,TGCGCCAGCAGCCACCAGGGTGGCGGGAGTGTTCTGGATACGCAGTATTTT,CASSHQGGGSVLDTQYF
once,TRBJ2-7,TRBD2,TRBV7-2,TGTGCCAGCAGCTTACTAGCGGGAGAGGGGGTGAAGCAGTACTTC,CASSLLAGEGVKQYF
-,TRBJ2-2,TRBD1,TRBV2,TGTGCCAGCAGGCAAAACAGGGGGCAGGGCACCGGGGAGCTGTTTTTT,CASRQNRGQGTGELFF
-,TRBJ2-5,TRBD2,TRBV6-1,TGTGCCAGCAGTGAAGAACCGGCGGGAGATTTAGAGACCCAGTACTTC,CASSEEPAGDLETQYF
-,TRBJ2-7,-,TRBV6-5,TGTGCCAGCAGTTACTCGGCTGACAGCTACGAGCAGTACTTC,CASSYSADSYEQYF
few,TRBJ2-3,-,TRBV2,TGTGCCAGCAGTGCCGAGTATACGCAGTATTTT,CASSAEYTQYF
-,TRBJ2-7,-,TRBV19,TGTGCCAGTAGTATGGATCGGAGTTCCTACGAGCAGTACTTC,CASSMDRSSYEQYF
-,TRBJ2-1,TRBD2,TRBV7-8,TGTGCCAGCAGCTTAACGGCCACACTAGCGGGAGCAGGTGAGCAGTTCTTC,CASSLTATLAGAGEQFF
-,TRBJ1-2,TRBD1,TRBV11-2,TGTGCCAGCAGTTCTAACAGGGGTCGGCACTATGGCTACACCTTC,CASSSNRGRHYGYTF
-,TRBJ2-7,TRBD1,TRBV7-2,TGTGCCAGCAGCTTAGCAGGGGGACAGGGGTATCCCTACGAGCAGTACTTC,CASSLAGGQGYPYEQYF
-,TRBJ2-7,-,TRBV24-1,TGTGCCACCAGTGATTTTATCGGGACTTGGGAGCAGTACTTC,CATSDFIGTWEQYF
-,TRBJ1-2,-,TRBV7-3,TGTGCCAGCAGCTTAAGGTCGGGCTATGGCTACACCTTC,CASSLRSGYGYTF
-,TRBJ2-2,-,TRBV24-1,TGTGCCACCAGTGATTTAAGAACTTTTAACACCGGGGAGCTGTTTTTT,CATSDLRTFNTGELFF
-,TRBJ1-1,-,TRBV4-2,TGTGCCAGCAGCCAAGAGAGGACAGAAGCTTTCTTT,CASSQERTEAFF
-,TRBJ1-1,-,TRBV5-5,TGTGCCAGCAGCTTTAGTGGAGCCATGAACACTGAAGCTTTCTTT,CASSFSGAMNTEAFF
-,TRBJ2-5,-,TRBV10-2,TGCGCCAGCAAAGGCGGTTTCTTAGAGACCCAGTACTTC,CASKGGFLETQYF
-,TRBJ2-7,-,TRBV6-6,TGTGCCAGCAGTCAATCTAGGCCAGGGGCGGGCGAGCAGTACTTC,CASSQSRPGAGEQYF
-,TRBJ1-5,-,TRBV7-8,TGTGCCAGCAGCGGTAGGGGAGGCAGTTATCAGCCCCAGCATTTT,CASSGRGGSYQPQHF
-,TRBJ2-7,-,TRBV18,TGTGCCAGCTCACCTACGAGCTCCTACGAGCAGTACTTC,CASSPTSSYEQYF
once,TRBJ2-3,-,TRBV18,TGTGCCAGCTCACCACAGCGGACCGGGGGAGATACGCAGTATTTT,CASSPQRTGGDTQYF
-,TRBJ2-2,TRBD2,TRBV7-3,TGTGCCACCTCCCGGGGGGGGGACGCCGGGGAGCTGTTTTTT,CATSRGGDAGELFF
-,TRBJ1-1,TRBD1,TRBV7-9,TGTGCCAGCAGCTCCTATGGGACAGGGGGGTCGAAGGACACTGAAGCTTTCTTT,CASSSYGTGGSKDTEAFF
-,TRBJ2-3,-,TRBV19,TGTGCCTCCTCACCAGTAGCATCCAGCACAGATACGCAGTATTTT,CASSPVASSTDTQYF
-,TRBJ1-5,-,TRBV7-2,TGTGCCAGCAGCTTAGGTCCGGGCAATCAGCCCCAGCATTTT,CASSLGPGNQPQHF
few,TRBJ2-7,-,TRBV10-1,TGCGCCAGCAAAGTGGCCGGCGGGCCCTACGAGCAGTACTTC,CASKVAGGPYEQYF
-,TRBJ2-3,-,TRBV28,TGTGCCAGCAGTTTATCCCCCCGAGCGTGGGAGAGCACAGATACGCAGTATTTT,CASSLSPRAWESTDTQYF
-,TRBJ2-1,TRBD2,TRBV10-3,TGTGCCATCACTCGGGGGGGCGGGACGAGCTCCTACAATGAGCAGTTCTTC,CAITRGGGTSSYNEQFF
few,TRBJ2-7,-,TRBV4-2,TGTGCCAGCAGCCAAGATGAGGGTCCCTCCTACGAGCAGTACTTC,CASSQDEGPSYEQYF
-,TRBJ1-6,-,TRBV12-3/TRBV12-4,TGTGCCAGCAGTTTAGCACGAGCGTCACCCCTCCACTTT,CASSLARASPLHF
-,TRBJ2-5,-,TRBV2,TGTGCCAGCCGGAGGACCTATTATCAAGAGACCCAGTACTTC,CASRRTYYQETQYF
once,TRBJ1-1,TRBD1,TRBV19,TGTGCCAGTAGTTCGCGGGACAGGCCCACTGAAGCTTTCTTT,CASSSRDRPTEAFF
-,TRBJ2-7,TRBD2,TRBV7-9,TGTGCCAGCAGCTCCTCACTTAGGAGCGGGAGCTACGAGCAGTACTTC,CASSSSLRSGSYEQYF
-,TRBJ1-3,TRBD1,TRBV5-4,TGTGCCAGCAGCTTTGCCGACAGGGGGGATGGAAACACCATATATTTT,CASSFADRGDGNTIYF
-,TRBJ1-5,-,TRBV28,TGTGCCAGCACCAGAAGCGGTCAGCCCCAGCATTTT,CASTRSGQPQHF
-,TRBJ1-1,-,TRBV30,TGTGCCTGGAGTGTAACAGGGTACACTGAAGCTTTCTTT,CAWSVTGYTEAFF
-,TRBJ2-3,-,TRBV5-1,TGCGCCAGCAGTTCGGACAGAACTAGCACAGATACGCAGTATTTT,CASSSDRTSTDTQYF